This is a list of T cell receptor beta chains from one sample in a study of blood T cell repertoires in COVID-19. Only in-frame clones appear in the TCRdb table, and some are missing; sequencing was by immunoSEQ multiplex PCR. The sample carries some 270,000 clones, about 82% recorded once. Sequencing used peripheral blood. These receptors were obtained from a woman of 80 years or more with COVID-19, enrolled during active disease. Each CDR3 is given with its conserved first and last residue. Each record gives: V gene, clone size, J gene, D gene, CDR3 protein, CDR3 DNA. A D gene is named only where the DNA matches it firmly. Not every row has a clone size; where given, it reads once, few, many or a size class.

v_call: TRBV11-2; clone_size: .; j_call: TRBJ1-1; d_call: .; cdr3_aa: CASSLGLNTEAFF; cdr3_nt: TGTGCCAGCAGCCTTGGCCTGAACACTGAAGCTTTCTTT
v_call: TRBV11-3; clone_size: .; j_call: TRBJ1-1; d_call: .; cdr3_aa: CASSFIGGTEAFF; cdr3_nt: TGTGCCAGCAGCTTCATAGGGGGCACTGAAGCTTTCTTT
v_call: TRBV28; clone_size: .; j_call: TRBJ1-3; d_call: .; cdr3_aa: CASSYPSGISGNTIYF; cdr3_nt: TGTGCCAGCAGCTACCCTTCAGGTATCTCTGGAAACACCATATATTTT
v_call: TRBV6-4; clone_size: once; j_call: TRBJ1-6; d_call: .; cdr3_aa: CASSDGSRGFSSPLHF; cdr3_nt: TGTGCCAGCAGTGACGGGTCAAGGGGATTCAGCTCACCCCTCCACTTT
v_call: TRBV27; clone_size: .; j_call: TRBJ1-1; d_call: TRBD1; cdr3_aa: CASSPLTTGAEAFF; cdr3_nt: TGTGCCAGCAGTCCCCTGACGACAGGGGCAGAAGCTTTCTTT
v_call: TRBV10-3; clone_size: .; j_call: TRBJ1-2; d_call: .; cdr3_aa: CAISVSLGGYTF; cdr3_nt: TGTGCCATCAGTGTCTCTTTGGGCGGCTACACCTTC
v_call: TRBV6-4; clone_size: .; j_call: TRBJ1-6; d_call: TRBD1; cdr3_aa: CASSGTGGNSPLHF; cdr3_nt: TGTGCCAGCAGTGGGACAGGGGGGAATTCACCCCTCCACTTT
v_call: TRBV27; clone_size: .; j_call: TRBJ1-5; d_call: TRBD1; cdr3_aa: CASSSDRDIGQPQHF; cdr3_nt: TGTGCCAGCAGTTCCGACAGGGACATCGGTCAGCCCCAGCATTTT
v_call: TRBV12-3/TRBV12-4; clone_size: .; j_call: TRBJ1-2; d_call: TRBD1; cdr3_aa: CASSTDRVGGYTF; cdr3_nt: TGTGCCAGCAGTACAGACAGGGTTGGTGGCTACACCTTC
v_call: TRBV19; clone_size: .; j_call: TRBJ1-1; d_call: .; cdr3_aa: CASSIDRRGNTEAFF; cdr3_nt: TGTGCCAGTAGTATAGATCGCAGGGGAAACACTGAAGCTTTCTTT
v_call: TRBV11-2; clone_size: .; j_call: TRBJ1-6; d_call: .; cdr3_aa: CASSLVAGGVSPLHF; cdr3_nt: TGTGCCAGCAGCTTAGTCGCAGGAGGGGTGTCACCCCTCCACTTT
v_call: TRBV4-3; clone_size: .; j_call: TRBJ2-7; d_call: .; cdr3_aa: CASSQLAFHEQYF; cdr3_nt: TGCGCCAGCAGCCAGCTAGCGTTCCACGAGCAGTACTTC
v_call: TRBV28; clone_size: .; j_call: TRBJ1-5; d_call: TRBD1; cdr3_aa: CASSFISQGAYQPQHF; cdr3_nt: TGTGCCAGCAGTTTTATCTCCCAGGGGGCGTATCAGCCCCAGCATTTT
v_call: TRBV27; clone_size: .; j_call: TRBJ2-2; d_call: .; cdr3_aa: CASSFGTSNTGELLF; cdr3_nt: TGTGCCAGCAGTTTTGGCACCTCGAACACCGGGGAGCTGCTTTTT
v_call: TRBV28; clone_size: .; j_call: TRBJ2-1; d_call: .; cdr3_aa: CASSLSPGASSYNEQFF; cdr3_nt: TGTGCCAGCAGTTTGTCCCCAGGGGCCAGCTCCTACAATGAGCAGTTCTTC
v_call: TRBV6-5; clone_size: .; j_call: TRBJ2-7; d_call: .; cdr3_aa: CASSYSRQNYEQYF; cdr3_nt: TGTGCCAGCAGTTATTCCCGACAGAACTACGAGCAGTACTTC
v_call: TRBV9; clone_size: once; j_call: TRBJ1-5; d_call: .; cdr3_aa: CASSVEPGMPQHF; cdr3_nt: TGTGCCAGCAGCGTAGAACCGGGGATGCCCCAGCATTTT
v_call: TRBV30; clone_size: .; j_call: TRBJ1-1; d_call: TRBD1; cdr3_aa: CAWSNSPGQANTEAFF; cdr3_nt: TGTGCCTGGAGTAATAGCCCGGGACAGGCGAACACTGAAGCTTTCTTT
v_call: TRBV20-1; clone_size: .; j_call: TRBJ1-5; d_call: .; cdr3_aa: CSASMGKGNQPQHF; cdr3_nt: TGCAGTGCTAGTATGGGGAAGGGGAATCAGCCCCAGCATTTT
v_call: TRBV18; clone_size: .; j_call: TRBJ1-4; d_call: .; cdr3_aa: CASSPELTLGEKLFF; cdr3_nt: TGTGCCAGCTCACCGGAATTGACTCTCGGAGAAAAACTGTTTTTT
v_call: TRBV21-1; clone_size: .; j_call: TRBJ2-1; d_call: .; cdr3_aa: CASTKTSGSYNEQFF; cdr3_nt: TGTGCCAGCACAAAAACTAGCGGCTCCTACAATGAGCAGTTCTTC
v_call: TRBV19; clone_size: once; j_call: TRBJ1-4; d_call: .; cdr3_aa: CASRYRAGDEKLFF; cdr3_nt: TGTGCCAGCAGATACAGGGCGGGAGATGAAAAACTGTTTTTT
v_call: TRBV5-6; clone_size: .; j_call: TRBJ2-2; d_call: TRBD2; cdr3_aa: CASSPLRAGVDTGELFF; cdr3_nt: TGTGCCAGCAGCCCCCTGAGGGCGGGGGTAGACACCGGGGAGCTGTTTTTT
v_call: TRBV2; clone_size: .; j_call: TRBJ1-2; d_call: TRBD1; cdr3_aa: CASSERRDRGGYTF; cdr3_nt: TGTGCCAGCAGTGAGCGCCGGGACAGGGGCGGCTACACCTTC
v_call: TRBV27; clone_size: .; j_call: TRBJ1-2; d_call: TRBD1; cdr3_aa: CASSRRDRANYGYTF; cdr3_nt: TGTGCCAGCAGTCGCCGGGACAGGGCGAACTATGGCTACACCTTC
v_call: TRBV28; clone_size: once; j_call: TRBJ1-2; d_call: .; cdr3_aa: CASIPDAGFGYTF; cdr3_nt: TGTGCCAGCATCCCGGATGCGGGTTTTGGCTACACCTTC
v_call: TRBV2; clone_size: .; j_call: TRBJ2-2; d_call: .; cdr3_aa: CASRAARGSSGELFF; cdr3_nt: TGTGCCAGCAGGGCGGCTAGAGGAAGCTCCGGGGAGCTGTTTTTT
v_call: TRBV2; clone_size: .; j_call: TRBJ1-2; d_call: TRBD1; cdr3_aa: CASSEGTGGNYGYTF; cdr3_nt: TGTGCCAGCAGTGAAGGGACAGGGGGTAATTATGGCTACACCTTC
v_call: TRBV27; clone_size: .; j_call: TRBJ2-2; d_call: TRBD1; cdr3_aa: CASRPTGGWVNTGELFF; cdr3_nt: TGTGCCAGCAGACCGACAGGGGGCTGGGTGAACACCGGGGAGCTGTTTTTT
v_call: TRBV24-1; clone_size: .; j_call: TRBJ1-2; d_call: TRBD1; cdr3_aa: CATSDTGTGRGYTF; cdr3_nt: TGTGCCACCAGTGATACCGGGACAGGGAGGGGCTACACCTTC
v_call: TRBV10-3; clone_size: .; j_call: TRBJ2-5; d_call: TRBD2; cdr3_aa: CATFSGGASKTQYF; cdr3_nt: TGTGCCACCTTTAGCGGGGGGGCTTCAAAGACCCAGTACTTC
v_call: TRBV7-2; clone_size: .; j_call: TRBJ2-2; d_call: .; cdr3_aa: CASSLVLGVPGELFF; cdr3_nt: TGTGCCAGCAGCTTAGTGTTAGGGGTTCCCGGGGAGCTGTTTTTT
v_call: TRBV10-3; clone_size: .; j_call: TRBJ2-1; d_call: TRBD1; cdr3_aa: CAISDSGTGGYNEQFF; cdr3_nt: TGTGCCATCAGTGACTCCGGGACAGGGGGCTACAATGAGCAGTTCTTC
v_call: TRBV5-1; clone_size: few; j_call: TRBJ2-1; d_call: TRBD2; cdr3_aa: CASSARTSSYNEQFF; cdr3_nt: TGCGCCAGCAGCGCACGGACTAGCTCCTACAATGAGCAGTTCTTC
v_call: TRBV18; clone_size: .; j_call: TRBJ1-5; d_call: .; cdr3_aa: CASSLTVQGNQPQHF; cdr3_nt: TGTGCCAGCTCACTCACAGTTCAGGGAAATCAGCCCCAGCATTTT
v_call: TRBV10-3; clone_size: .; j_call: TRBJ2-1; d_call: TRBD2; cdr3_aa: CAISVRSGGGNEQFF; cdr3_nt: TGTGCCATCAGTGTCCGAAGCGGGGGGGGTAATGAGCAGTTCTTC
v_call: TRBV27; clone_size: .; j_call: TRBJ2-3; d_call: .; cdr3_aa: CASSATSTDTQYF; cdr3_nt: TGTGCCAGCAGTGCCACTAGCACAGATACGCAGTATTTT
v_call: TRBV5-6; clone_size: .; j_call: TRBJ2-2; d_call: .; cdr3_aa: CASSLGRGRGGELFF; cdr3_nt: TGTGCCAGCAGCTTGGGCAGGGGACGGGGCGGGGAGCTGTTTTTT
v_call: TRBV6-6; clone_size: few; j_call: TRBJ1-5; d_call: .; cdr3_aa: CASSYSAGNNQPQHF; cdr3_nt: TGTGCCAGCAGTTACTCGGCAGGGAATAATCAGCCCCAGCATTTT
v_call: TRBV24-1; clone_size: .; j_call: TRBJ1-5; d_call: .; cdr3_aa: CATSDRGADQPQHF; cdr3_nt: TGTGCCACCAGTGACCGGGGGGCGGATCAGCCCCAGCATTTT
v_call: TRBV18; clone_size: .; j_call: TRBJ2-1; d_call: .; cdr3_aa: CASSPMAGTYNEQFF; cdr3_nt: TGTGCCAGCTCACCAATGGCAGGTACCTACAATGAGCAGTTCTTC
v_call: TRBV6-6; clone_size: .; j_call: TRBJ1-4; d_call: .; cdr3_aa: CASRQGGANEKLFF; cdr3_nt: TGTGCCAGCAGACAGGGTGGAGCTAATGAAAAACTGTTTTTT
v_call: TRBV6-5; clone_size: .; j_call: TRBJ2-2; d_call: .; cdr3_aa: CASSSLSGGGELFF; cdr3_nt: TGTGCCAGCAGTTCCCTCTCTGGAGGGGGGGAGCTGTTTTTT
v_call: TRBV6-5; clone_size: .; j_call: TRBJ1-6; d_call: TRBD1; cdr3_aa: CASSLQGATSPLHF; cdr3_nt: TGTGCCAGCAGTCTACAGGGGGCTACTTCACCCCTCCACTTT
v_call: TRBV19; clone_size: few; j_call: TRBJ1-5; d_call: .; cdr3_aa: CASSKGREGGYSNQPQHF; cdr3_nt: TGTGCCAGTAGCAAGGGCAGGGAAGGGGGATATAGCAATCAGCCCCAGCATTTT
v_call: TRBV10-3; clone_size: .; j_call: TRBJ1-4; d_call: .; cdr3_aa: CAISEKFEAGEKLFF; cdr3_nt: TGTGCCATCAGTGAAAAATTCGAAGCGGGTGAAAAACTGTTTTTT
v_call: TRBV6-1; clone_size: .; j_call: TRBJ1-1; d_call: TRBD1; cdr3_aa: CASSGRRGRYLDTEAFF; cdr3_nt: TGTGCCAGCAGTGGAAGGAGGGGGCGGTATTTGGACACTGAAGCTTTCTTT
v_call: TRBV7-2; clone_size: .; j_call: TRBJ2-1; d_call: TRBD2; cdr3_aa: CASIPGLAAYNEQFF; cdr3_nt: TGTGCCAGCATTCCGGGACTAGCGGCCTACAATGAGCAGTTCTTC
v_call: TRBV27; clone_size: .; j_call: TRBJ2-5; d_call: TRBD1; cdr3_aa: CASMRQGIGETQYF; cdr3_nt: TGTGCCAGCATGAGACAGGGTATAGGAGAGACCCAGTACTTC
v_call: TRBV7-2; clone_size: .; j_call: TRBJ2-7; d_call: .; cdr3_aa: CASSSRGGYEQYF; cdr3_nt: TGTGCCAGCTCGAGTAGGGGGGGCTACGAGCAGTACTTC
v_call: TRBV30; clone_size: .; j_call: TRBJ1-1; d_call: .; cdr3_aa: CAWRNQGDTEAFF; cdr3_nt: TGTGCCTGGAGGAATCAAGGGGACACTGAAGCTTTCTTT
v_call: TRBV10-3; clone_size: .; j_call: TRBJ1-4; d_call: .; cdr3_aa: CAISESGQGLEKLFF; cdr3_nt: TGTGCCATCAGTGAGTCGGGGCAGGGGCTTGAAAAACTGTTTTTT
v_call: TRBV19; clone_size: .; j_call: TRBJ1-2; d_call: .; cdr3_aa: CASSPGIFLYGYTF; cdr3_nt: TGTGCCAGTAGTCCGGGGATCTTCCTCTATGGCTACACCTTT